Listed below are T cell receptor beta chains from one sample, sequenced in a study of CD8+ T cells in alopecia areata. Only in-frame clones appear in the TCRdb table, and some are missing; sequencing was by immunoSEQ multiplex PCR. The repertoire holds about 12,000 clones, approximately 60% seen once, with under 15% in the top ten. The sequencing input was skin. These receptors were collected from a human donor with alopecia areata. Both conserved end residues are part of each CDR3. Fields, in order: clone size, J gene, V gene, D gene, CDR3 protein, CDR3 DNA. The D gene is left open where the match is weak. Size is stated for part of the rows, as once, few or many counts, or as a class when the clone is expanded.

large	TRBJ2-4	TRBV23-1	.	CASFPGRVGSGVNIQYF	TGCGCCAGCTTCCCGGGGAGAGTGGGGTCAGGAGTGAACATTCAGTACTTC
.	TRBJ2-1	TRBV6-5	TRBD2	CASSRLAGTNEQFF	TGTGCCAGCAGTAGACTAGCGGGGACCAATGAGCAGTTCTTC
.	TRBJ1-4	TRBV4-1	.	CASRGMDEKLFF	TGCGCCAGCAGGGGGATGGATGAAAAACTGTTTTTT
.	TRBJ1-2	TRBV28	.	CALGRDYGYTF	TGTGCCTTGGGACGGGACTATGGCTACACCTTC
.	TRBJ2-7	TRBV6-5	.	CASSYSTASYEQYF	TGTGCCAGCAGTTACTCGACTGCCTCCTACGAGCAGTACTTC
.	TRBJ2-1	TRBV14	TRBD1	CASSPDRAKPEQFF	TGTGCCAGCAGCCCTGACAGGGCTAAGCCTGAGCAGTTCTTC
.	TRBJ1-1	TRBV29-1	.	CSGDRLNTEAFF	TGCAGCGGCGACAGGCTGAACACTGAAGCTTTCTTT
.	TRBJ2-2	TRBV29-1	TRBD2	CSVESGRYTGELFF	TGCAGCGTTGAAAGCGGGAGATACACCGGGGAGCTGTTTTTT
.	TRBJ1-2	TRBV4-1	.	CASSQDRGRRGYGYTF	TGCGCCAGCAGCCAAGATCGGGGCAGGCGGGGCTATGGCTACACCTTC
.	TRBJ2-3	TRBV4-3	.	CASSQGHTDTQYF	TGCGCCAGCAGCCAGGGTCACACAGATACGCAGTATTTT
.	TRBJ2-4	TRBV6-1	TRBD1	CASTPPGTGINIQYF	TGTGCCAGCACCCCACCGGGGACAGGGATAAACATTCAGTACTTC
.	TRBJ1-5	TRBV19	TRBD1	CASSIGDRFNQPQHF	TGTGCCAGTAGTATAGGGGACAGATTCAATCAGCCCCAGCATTTT
.	TRBJ1-3	TRBV10-3	.	CAIRDSSGNTIYF	TGTGCCATCAGGGATTCCTCTGGAAACACCATATATTTT
.	TRBJ2-3	TRBV5-1	.	CASTGDNTDTQYF	TGCGCCAGCACGGGGGACAACACAGATACGCAGTATTTT
.	TRBJ1-1	TRBV14	TRBD1	CASSQEVFLGTGIGYTEAFF	TGTGCCAGCAGCCAAGAGGTTTTTTTAGGGACAGGGATCGGGTACACTGAAGCTTTCTTT
few	TRBJ2-1	TRBV11-2	.	CASSPRGNYNEQFF	TGTGCCAGCAGCCCCAGGGGTAACTACAATGAGCAGTTCTTC
.	TRBJ2-7	TRBV28	.	CASRTTPYEQYF	TGTGCCAGCCGTACTACCCCCTACGAGCAGTACTTC
.	TRBJ1-2	TRBV30	.	CAWSPSRTATYGYTF	TGTGCCTGGAGTCCATCTCGGACAGCCACGTATGGCTACACCTTC
.	TRBJ2-7	TRBV27	TRBD2	CASSSMLRGRTEQYF	TGTGCCAGCAGCTCAATGCTGCGCGGGAGAACCGAGCAGTACTTC
few	TRBJ1-3	TRBV30	TRBD1	CAWSDSITGTGIDTIYF	TGTGCCTGGAGTGATAGCATAACCGGGACAGGGATCGACACCATATATTTT
.	TRBJ2-3	TRBV9	.	CASSATDTQYF	TGTGCCAGCAGCGCCACAGATACGCAGTATTTT
.	TRBJ1-6	TRBV9	.	CASSSTVNSPLHF	TGTGCCAGCAGCTCGACAGTTAATTCACCCCTCCACTTT
.	TRBJ2-2	TRBV13	TRBD2	CASSPGLAGGPRRPGELFF	TGTGCCAGCAGCCCCGGACTAGCGGGAGGGCCTCGTCGTCCCGGGGAGCTGTTTTTT
once	TRBJ2-2	TRBV18	TRBD2	CASSPWGLVRFTGELFF	TGTGCCAGCTCACCATGGGGACTAGTTCGATTCACCGGGGAGCTGTTTTTT
.	TRBJ2-5	TRBV11-3	.	CASSLGFRGGQETQYF	TGTGCCAGCAGCTTAGGATTCAGGGGCGGCCAAGAGACCCAGTACTTC
.	TRBJ2-7	TRBV7-9	.	CASSLANYEQYF	TGTGCCAGCAGCTTAGCAAACTACGAGCAGTACTTC
.	TRBJ1-2	TRBV5-5	.	CASSLQGAANYGYTF	TGTGCCAGCAGCTTACAGGGCGCAGCTAACTATGGCTACACCTTC
.	TRBJ2-6	TRBV2	.	CASKTQPGANVLTF	TGTGCCAGCAAGACCCAGCCCGGGGCCAACGTCCTGACTTTC
few	TRBJ2-2	TRBV29-1	.	CSVAEGGTGELFF	TGCAGCGTTGCGGAGGGAGGCACCGGGGAGCTGTTTTTT
.	TRBJ1-1	TRBV7-3	TRBD1	CASMGQGSTEAFF	TGTGCCAGCATGGGACAGGGAAGCACTGAAGCTTTCTTT
.	TRBJ1-4	TRBV28	.	CASSPQGYEKLFF	TGTGCCAGCAGCCCTCAGGGCTATGAAAAACTGTTTTTT
.	TRBJ2-7	TRBV27	.	CASSRATLDEQYF	TGTGCCAGCAGCAGGGCTACCCTAGACGAGCAGTACTTC
once	TRBJ1-4	TRBV29-1	.	CSVEAGDEKLFF	TGCAGCGTTGAAGCGGGGGATGAAAAACTGTTTTTT
.	TRBJ2-6	TRBV7-3	.	CASSLTGGLSGANVLTF	TGTGCCAGCAGCTTAACGGGCGGACTCTCTGGGGCCAACGTCCTGACTTTC
.	TRBJ2-3	TRBV4-3	.	CASSQDVRGAYTQYF	TGCGCCAGCAGCCAAGATGTTAGGGGCGCTTATACGCAGTATTTT
.	TRBJ2-2	TRBV14	TRBD1	CASSQRQGQNTGELFF	TGTGCCAGCAGCCAAAGACAGGGGCAGAACACCGGGGAGCTGTTTTTT
.	TRBJ2-1	TRBV13	.	CASVSTSGPHNEQFF	TGTGCCAGCGTATCCACCTCGGGGCCTCACAATGAGCAGTTCTTC
.	TRBJ2-5	TRBV6-5	TRBD1	CATRGTGVRGETQYF	TGTGCCACACGGGGTACAGGGGTACGTGGGGAGACCCAGTACTTC
.	TRBJ1-5	TRBV30	.	CAWSSGFNQPQHF	TGTGCCTGGAGTTCGGGTTTCAATCAGCCCCAGCATTTT
.	TRBJ1-1	TRBV2	.	CASSEPRLQGESEAFF	TGTGCCAGCAGTGAACCCAGACTACAGGGAGAGTCTGAAGCTTTCTTT
.	TRBJ2-1	TRBV6-5	.	CASSYSTGVNEQFF	TGTGCCAGCAGTTACTCAACTGGCGTCAATGAGCAGTTCTTC
.	TRBJ2-3	TRBV2	TRBD2	CASLAGGPTDTQYF	TGTGCCAGCCTAGCGGGGGGGCCCACAGATACGCAGTATTTT
.	TRBJ2-3	TRBV6-6	.	CASSYDQSGTDTQYF	TGTGCCAGCAGTTACGACCAAAGCGGCACAGATACGCAGTATTTT
large	TRBJ2-5	TRBV18	.	CASSPSAVQETQYF	TGTGCCAGCTCACCGTCGGCAGTCCAAGAGACCCAGTACTTC
once	TRBJ2-3	TRBV6-1	TRBD2	CASTRGGATDTQYF	TGTGCCAGCACCCGCGGGGGGGCCACAGATACGCAGTATTTT
few	TRBJ2-7	TRBV9	.	CASSTEGTEEQYF	TGTGCCAGCAGCACTGAAGGGACCGAAGAGCAGTACTTC